The 17 T cell receptor beta chains below come from one sample, sequenced in a study of T-cell reconstitution after alpha-beta-depleted transplantation in children. Unique molecular identifiers were incorporated when the TCRbeta library was constructed. From the PCR reads, TCRdb called clonotypes with MiXCR, one entry per CDR3 protein. Of under 3,500 distinct CDR3 sequences in the sample, roughly 11% were seen once. The source was PBMCs, mostly from graft donor cells, collected 360 days after TCRalphabeta/CD19-depleted stem cell transplant. Receptors originate from a patient younger than 10 who had a stem cell transplant for inherited bone marrow failure, so the T cells may come from the graft donor.

This clonotype showed up many times. V is TRBV10-3 and J is TRBJ2-1, with 8 bases aligning to TRBD1. The CDR3 contains 14 residues. Germline CDR1 ENHRY, CDR2 SYGVKD. The V gene end was trimmed by 8 bases and the J gene end by 2 bases; junction bases not matched to a gene: 5. CDR3 in DNA: TGTGCCATCCGTCGGGACAGGACCTACAATGAGCAGTTCTTC. Residues: CAIRRDRTYNEQFF.

This clonotype was observed at least ten times. The chain links TRBV6-1 to TRBJ1-5, with 7 bases fitting TRBD1. Germline V gene sequence: CDR1 MNHNS, CDR2 SASEGT. The CDR3 has 15 amino acids. V shed 4 bases and J 5 bases; nucleotides not matched to a gene: 8. The chain's CDR3 is CASSATGTVDQPQHF. For the CDR3, the DNA is TGTGCCAGCAGTGCCACCGGGACAGTGGATCAGCCCCAGCATTTT.

In this sample, this clonotype turned up many times. CDR3 protein: CASSYTNGGTDLHF. As DNA, the CDR3 is TGTGCCAGCAGTTATACGAACGGGGGAACAGACCTCCACTTT. V gene TRBV28 combines with J gene TRBJ1-6; D is possibly TRBD1 (5 bases). The V end was cut by 4 bases, the J end by 15 bases, with 19 bases between. Per germline, CDR1 MDHEN and CDR2 SYDVKM. CDR3 length: 14 residues.

This clonotype was detected ten times or more. The chain couples TRBV24-1 to TRBJ2-2, with D possibly TRBD1 on 6 matching bases. V was pared by 2 bases and J by 6 bases, with 15 bases between. The CDR3 covers 16 residues. Germline V gives CDR1 KGHDR, CDR2 SFDVKD. The CDR3 coding sequence is TGTGCCACCAGTGATTCCGGCAGGGGTTTCGCCGGGGAGCTGTTTTTT. Translation gives CATSDSGRGFAGELFF.

This clonotype has a count of ten or more. CDR3 nucleotides: TGTGCCAGCTCCCAGGGGGGTCCTGGGGCCAACGTCCTGACTTTC. Translated: CASSQGGPGANVLTF. The chain has TRBV18 and TRBJ2-6; perhaps TRBD1 as D (7 bases). CDR1 and CDR2 from the germline V gene are KGHSH and LQKENI. This CDR3 contains 15 residues. V lost 6 bases and J lost 2, with 11 bases in between.

At least ten counts were recorded for this clonotype. The V and J genes are TRBV27 and TRBJ2-7, with 10 bases aligning to TRBD2. The CDR3 has 14 amino acids. V dropped 4 bases and J dropped 0; count of bases not matched to a gene: 0. Germline CDR1 reads MNHEY; CDR2 reads SMNVEV (reference sequence). DNA of the CDR3: TGTGCCAGCAGTTGGACTAGCGGCTCCTACGAGCAGTACTTC. Amino acids: CASSWTSGSYEQYF.

This clonotype showed up many times. V usage is TRBV7-9 and J usage is TRBJ2-5; D call uncertain. Per the germline V gene, CDR1 is SEHNR and CDR2 is FQNEAQ (reference sequence). The CDR3 totals 16 residues. V lost 2 bases and J lost 3, with 16 bases in between. CDR3: CASSLLGLGQEETQYF. For the CDR3, the DNA is TGTGCCAGCAGCTTACTTGGGCTAGGCCAAGAAGAGACCCAGTACTTC.

This clonotype has ten or more counts. V gene TRBV6-5 combines with J gene TRBJ1-1, with 8 nucleotides matching TRBD1. Germline values: CDR1 MNHEY, CDR2 SVGAGI. Unmatched junction bases numbered 8, after V lost 4 bases and J lost 4 bases. CDR3 length: 15 amino acids. CDR3 protein: CASSSQGALGTEAFF. CDR3 in DNA: TGTGCCAGCAGTTCTCAGGGGGCGTTGGGCACTGAAGCTTTCTTT.

This clonotype was observed many times. The rearrangement uses TRBV14 and TRBJ1-3; D might be TRBD1 (5 bases). The CDR3 spans 14 residues. The germline V and J ends were trimmed by 6 bases and 2 bases, with 11 bases remaining between them. CDR1 is SGHDN, CDR2 FVKESK, per germline. In DNA, the CDR3 is TGTGCCAGCAGTCCACAGGTCCCTGGAAACACCATATATTTT. Translating it yields CASSPQVPGNTIYF.

This clonotype occurred many times. The chain is built from TRBV7-9 and TRBJ1-5, with 7 bases aligning to TRBD1. The CDR3 loop spans 17 amino acids. Per the germline V gene, CDR1 is SEHNR and CDR2 is FQNEAQ (reference sequence). V dropped 1 base and J dropped 2; count of bases not matched to a gene: 8. The CDR3 sequence: CASSLGEGGLGNQPQHF. The CDR3 bases are TGTGCCAGCAGCTTAGGGGAAGGGGGCTTAGGCAATCAGCCCCAGCATTTT.

This clonotype was counted once. The chain combines TRBV28 with TRBJ1-6; D gene unclear. V lost 3 bases to trimming and J lost 4 bases, with 10 bases between them. The length of the CDR3 is 15 residues. The germline V gene has CDR1 MDHEN and CDR2 SYDVKM. CDR3 residues: CASSFRSSYNSPLHF. In DNA form, the CDR3 reads TGTGCCAGCAGTTTCCGGAGCAGTTATAATTCACCCCTCCACTTT.

The chain links TRBV15 to TRBJ2-3, with TRBD2 matching over 9 bases. V dropped 2 bases and J dropped 0; count of bases not matched to a gene: 0. This CDR3 comprises 15 residues. From germline, CDR1 is LNHNV and CDR2 YYDKDF (reference sequence). CDR3 loop: CATSRLAGSTDTQYF. The CDR3 nucleotides read TGTGCCACCAGCAGACTAGCGGGAAGCACAGATACGCAGTATTTT.

This clonotype was picked up many times. The chain couples TRBV18 to TRBJ2-4, with a tentative D call TRBD1 (5 bases). V was cut by 3 bases and J by 8 bases, with 17 bases left in between. The length of the CDR3 is 15 residues. The germline V gene has CDR1 KGHSH and CDR2 LQKENI. The DNA of the CDR3 is TGTGCCAGCTCACCGTTACAGGCCCAAACAGACATTCAGTACTTC. Translating gives CASSPLQAQTDIQYF.

This clonotype was counted at least ten times. In DNA, the CDR3 is TGTGCCATCAGCTCACCGGGACAGGGGGCCTACGAGCAGTACTTC. Residues: CAISSPGQGAYEQYF. This chain uses TRBV10-3 with TRBJ2-7; 11 bases map to TRBD1. The germline gives CDR1 ENHRY, CDR2 SYGVKD. Germline trimming cut 6 bases from V and 2 bases from J; bases unmatched to any gene: 6. The CDR3 is 15 amino acids.

This clonotype came up many times. The V and J genes are TRBV6-2 or TRBV6-3 and TRBJ1-5; D is undetermined. There are 16 residues in the CDR3. Per the germline V gene, CDR1 is MNHEY and CDR2 is SVGEGT. Trimming pared 2 bases from V and 0 bases from J, leaving 11 bases between. CDR3 bases: TGTGCCAGCAGTTACGCCAAATACTATAGCAATCAGCCCCAGCATTTT. This codes for CASSYAKYYSNQPQHF.

This clonotype was detected many times. The CDR3 DNA is TGTGCCAGCAGTCCTAGCGGGGGTCGCCCCGGGGAGCAGTACTTC. It is translated as CASSPSGGRPGEQYF. This chain uses TRBV6-5 with TRBJ2-7, with 10 bases fitting TRBD2. Germline V gene data show CDR1 as MNHEY and CDR2 as SVGAGI. The CDR3 length is 15 residues. J was trimmed by 7 bases and V by 5 bases; bases with no gene match: 11.

This clonotype occurred many times. CDR3 amino acids: CSARDLFPGLAGEETQYF. Here the CDR3 DNA reads TGCAGTGCTAGAGATCTCTTCCCGGGACTAGCGGGAGAAGAGACCCAGTACTTC. The chain links TRBV20-1 to TRBJ2-5, with 14 nucleotides matching TRBD2. This CDR3 is built from 18 residues. The junction had 9 bases not matched to a gene; V was cut back by 0 bases and J by 3 bases. Germline V lookup: CDR1 DFQATT, CDR2 SNEGSKA (reference sequence).